Presented here are 24 T cell receptor beta chains from one specimen sequenced in a study of CD8+ T cells in alopecia areata. Extracted from the samples, RNA was reverse transcribed into cDNA to serve as the sequencing template. The data were produced by immunoSEQ multiplex PCR, yet TCRdb's version contains in-frame clones alone and is incomplete. This sample carries 65,000 to 95,000 clones, roughly 51% of them seen once, and the ten largest clones take 5.7%. Sequencing was performed on NKG2D-high CD8+ T cells sorted from blood. The receptors here all came from a human donor with alopecia areata.

A few counts support this clone. The V gene is TRBV29-1, the J gene TRBJ2-7; the D gene is possibly TRBD2 (5 bases). The V and J ends lost 2 bases and 0 bases respectively, with 11 bases between them. Germline values: CDR1 SQVTM, CDR2 ANQGSEA. The CDR3 length is 14 residues. CDR3 nucleotide sequence: TGCAGCGTTGAATATGTGGGGAGCTCCTACGAGCAGTACTTC. It encodes CSVEYVGSSYEQYF.

This clone was seen only a few times. The V and J genes are TRBV28 and TRBJ2-1, with TRBD2 matching 11 bases. V shed 4 bases, J shed 4 bases, and the junction held 12 bases outside the gene matches. This CDR3 has 18 amino acids. The germline gives CDR1 MDHEN, CDR2 SYDVKM. The CDR3 is CASSSRSGRATDYNEQFF. Written as DNA, the CDR3 is TGTGCCAGCAGTTCCCGTAGCGGGAGGGCCACGGATTACAATGAGCAGTTCTTC.

V and J are TRBV29-1 and TRBJ2-5, with D maybe TRBD2 (5 bases). Trimming took off 4 bases at V and 7 bases at J, with 19 bases between the two ends. This CDR3 is 14 amino acids long. Germline values: CDR1 SQVTM, CDR2 ANQGSEA. Here the CDR3 reads CSVARAGVRGTQYF. CDR3 nucleotides: TGCAGCGTTGCGAGGGCAGGCGTCCGGGGGACCCAGTACTTC.

V and J are TRBV6-5 and TRBJ1-1; D unclear. CDR3 size: 12 residues. The V gene's germline CDR1 is MNHEY and CDR2 SVGAGI. V lost 5 bases, J lost 1 base, and 5 bases lay in between. The CDR3 region is CASSNGNTEAFF. The CDR3 DNA reads TGTGCCAGCAGTAACGGGAACACTGAAGCTTTCTTT.

This clone has just a few counts. Written as DNA, the CDR3 is TGTGCCAGCAGTGACGATGGGACAGACTACGAGCAGTACTTC. It is translated as CASSDDGTDYEQYF. V gene TRBV6-4 combines with J gene TRBJ2-7, with TRBD1 identical over 7 bases. The CDR3 spans 14 residues. Germline lookup yields CDR1 MRHNA and CDR2 SNTAGT. Unmatched junction bases numbered 4, after V lost 2 bases and J lost 3 bases.

V gene TRBV19 combines with J gene TRBJ1-3; no reliable D call. The CDR3 covers 11 residues. Germline V lookup: CDR1 LNHDA, CDR2 SQIVND (reference sequence). The V gene lost 7 bases and the J gene lost 3 bases, with 4 bases spanning the gap. In DNA form, the CDR3 reads TGTGCCAGTATTGGTGGAAACACCATATATTTT. It is translated as CASIGGNTIYF. Full variable domain (missing parts from reference TRBV19 and TRBJ1-3): DGGITQSPKYLFRKEGQNVTLSCEQNLNHDAMYWYRQDPGQGLRLIYYSQIVNDFQKGDIAEGYSVSREKKESFPLTVTSAQKNPTAFYLCASIGGNTIYFGEGSWLTVV.

J is TRBJ2-7 and V is TRBV29-1; D ambiguous. CDR1 is SQVTM, CDR2 ANQGSEA, per germline. V shed 2 bases and J shed 3 bases, with 8 bases lying between them. CDR3 size: 12 residues. CDR3 sequence reads: CSVEQTNYEQYF. The DNA for the CDR3 is TGCAGCGTTGAACAGACCAACTACGAGCAGTACTTC.

This clone was found once. This rearrangement joins TRBV7-2 to TRBJ2-7, with 7 nucleotides matching TRBD2. Germline CDR1 and CDR2: SGHTA and FQGNSA. Germline trimming cut 5 bases from V and 5 bases from J; bases unmatched to any gene: 9. The CDR3 loop spans 14 amino acids. The CDR3 DNA follows: TGTGCCAGCAGCGCCTGGGGGGGAGCGAACGAGCAGTACTTC. It encodes CASSAWGGANEQYF.

V and J are TRBV2 and TRBJ1-2; D is unclear. Between the trimmed V and J ends, which lost 4 bases and 5 bases, there was a span of 11 bases. This CDR3 comprises 13 residues. Germline CDR1 reads SNHLY; CDR2 reads FYNNEI. The CDR3 sequence: CASSAVSSYGYTF. The CDR3 coding sequence is TGTGCCAGCAGTGCGGTCAGCTCGTATGGCTACACCTTC.

This sequence joins TRBV4-1 and TRBJ2-7; D gene ambiguous. The CDR3 has 14 amino acids. Germline V lookup: CDR1 MGHRA, CDR2 YSYEKL. Trimming pared 1 base from V and 7 bases from J, leaving 14 bases between. The CDR3, as DNA: TGCGCCAGCAGCCAAGGAGGAACAGTGAGGGAGCAGTACTTC. Protein product: CASSQGGTVREQYF.

The CDR3 region is CASHPGLAGVRSNEQFF. The CDR3 DNA sequence: TGTGCCAGCCATCCGGGACTAGCGGGAGTAAGATCCAATGAGCAGTTCTTC. The chain has TRBV2 and TRBJ2-1; 14 bases are a match to TRBD2. Germline lookup yields CDR1 SNHLY and CDR2 FYNNEI. The CDR3 sequence is 17 residues long. Unmatched junction bases numbered 12, after V lost 8 bases and J lost 6 bases.

The rearrangement joins TRBV30 to TRBJ2-5; D assignment may be TRBD1 or TRBD2 (6 bases each). CDR1 is GTSNPN, CDR2 SVGIG, per germline (reference sequence). Trimming took 1 base from V and 4 from J, leaving 16 bases between them. CDR3 length equals 15 residues. For the CDR3, the DNA is TGTGCCTGGAGTGCGGGAATACAGGGAGGAGAGACCCAGTACTTC. It specifies CAWSAGIQGGETQYF.

The chain employs TRBV13 and TRBJ1-4; no reliable D call. Trimming took off 7 bases at V and 1 base at J, with 7 bases between the two ends. The CDR3 loop spans 13 amino acids. Germline-derived CDR1 and CDR2 are PRHDT and FYEKMQ (reference sequence). Written as DNA, the CDR3 is TGTGCCAGCATGGAGAGAACTAATGAAAAACTGTTTTTT. Encoded protein: CASMERTNEKLFF.

The genes are TRBV27 and TRBJ2-3; no firm D call. This CDR3 comprises 17 residues. V lost 3 bases to trimming and J lost 1 base, with 17 bases between them. Germline values: CDR1 MNHEY, CDR2 SMNVEV (reference sequence). The CDR3 spells CASSFQLHTAGTDTQYF. CDR3 in DNA: TGTGCCAGCAGTTTCCAATTGCACACCGCGGGCACAGATACGCAGTATTTT.

The genes are TRBV27 and TRBJ2-7, with 9 bases aligning to TRBD2. The V gene's germline CDR1 is MNHEY and CDR2 SMNVEV (reference sequence). The trim removed 2 bases at V and 6 bases at J, leaving 5 bases unmatched. The CDR3 is 14 amino acids. CDR3 in DNA: TGTGCCAGCAGTTTAGCGGGAGGGCCCGGCGAGCAGTACTTC. This translates into CASSLAGGPGEQYF.

A few counts support this clone. This chain uses TRBV28 with TRBJ2-2, with 9 bases that match TRBD2. After removal of 0 bases from V and 0 bases from J, the junction contained 5 bases not matched to a gene. Germline assignment: CDR1 MDHEN and CDR2 SYDVKM. The CDR3 has 18 amino acids. The DNA of the CDR3 is TGTGCCAGCAGTTTATGGGGGCTAGCGGGGACGAACACCGGGGAGCTGTTTTTT. This codes for CASSLWGLAGTNTGELFF. The full variable domain, completed using reference TRBV28 and TRBJ2-2, is DVKVTQSSRYLVKRTGEKVFLECVQDMDHENMFWYRQDPGLGLRLIYFSYDVKMKEKGDIPEGYSVSREKKERFSLILESASTNQTSMYLCASSLWGLAGTNTGELFFGEGSRLTVL.

V usage is TRBV5-1 and J usage is TRBJ1-4; 10 bases align to TRBD1. Looked up from germline, CDR1 is SGHRS and CDR2 is YFSETQ. The CDR3 totals 16 residues. The ends lost 7 bases at V and 7 bases at J; junction bases unmatched: 13. The CDR3 DNA reads TGCGCCAGCGCATTAGAGGGACAGGGGTCGATTGAAAAACTGTTTTTT. Residues: CASALEGQGSIEKLFF.

This clone was seen a few times. The J gene is TRBJ2-2, the V gene TRBV29-1, with D hard to call. Trimming removed 7 bases at V and 2 bases at J, with 14 bases between. This CDR3 is 14 amino acids long. CDR1 and CDR2 from the germline V gene are SQVTM and ANQGSEA. In nucleotides, the CDR3 is TGCAGCGCTAGGGCGGAGAAAAACACCGGGGAGCTGTTTTTT. This encodes CSARAEKNTGELFF.

The V call is TRBV29-1, the J call TRBJ2-1; 7 bases map to TRBD1. The CDR3 length is 14 residues. After removal of 3 bases from V and 6 bases from J, the junction contained 8 bases not matched to a gene. The germline CDR1 and CDR2 sequences are SQVTM and ANQGSEA. CDR3 sequence (DNA): TGCAGCGTTGAGGTAGGGGGCTTCCTCAATGAGCAGTTCTTC. This gives the protein CSVEVGGFLNEQFF.

The V call is TRBV19, the J call TRBJ2-2; D remains ambiguous. The CDR3 is 12 amino acids. Germline V lookup: CDR1 LNHDA, CDR2 SQIVND (reference sequence). Deletions cut 5 bases from V and 4 bases from J, with 5 bases between. In nucleotides, the CDR3 is TGTGCCAGTAGTTCCCCCACCGGGGAGCTGTTTTTT. Translated: CASSSPTGELFF.

This clone was observed a handful of times. The rearrangement links TRBV29-1 to TRBJ2-4; 7 nucleotides agree with TRBD2. The junction had 3 bases not matched to a gene; V was cut back by 4 bases and J by 0 bases. Per germline, CDR1 SQVTM and CDR2 ANQGSEA. The CDR3 loop spans 14 amino acids. The DNA for the CDR3 is TGCAGCGTTGGAGTAGCGGGAGCCAAAAACATTCAGTACTTC. This encodes CSVGVAGAKNIQYF.

The rearrangement joins TRBV4-1 to TRBJ2-7; D is perhaps TRBD1 (6 bases). V was shortened by 0 bases and J by 0 bases, with 12 bases between the two germline ends. The CDR3 sequence is 16 residues long. Germline V lookup: CDR1 MGHRA, CDR2 YSYEKL. Here the CDR3 reads CASSQDYDRSSYEQYF. CDR3 coding DNA: TGCGCCAGCAGCCAAGATTACGACAGGAGCTCCTACGAGCAGTACTTC.

About this clone: At one boundary the junction diverges from the germline segment, which might be a read error. The rearrangement links TRBV11-2 to TRBJ2-7; 7 bases map to TRBD2. This CDR3 has 11 amino acids. Germline V gene sequence: CDR1 SGHAT, CDR2 FQNNGV. The DNA of the CDR3 is TGTGCCAGCAGCCAAACTAGCGAGGCGCACTTC. Translating gives CASSQTSEAHF.

The chain links TRBV7-9 to TRBJ2-5, with TRBD1 identical over 8 bases. V shed 5 bases, J shed 3 bases, and the junction held 2 bases outside the gene matches. In germline, CDR1 is SEHNR, CDR2 FQNEAQ (reference sequence). The CDR3 sequence is 13 residues long. The CDR3 bases are TGTGCCAGCAGCCAGACAGGGGAAGAGACCCAGTACTTC. It encodes CASSQTGEETQYF.